This T cell receptor beta chain was found in a study of blood T cell repertoires in COVID-19. The overall study: COVID-19 samples, acute and convalescent, were from the United States, Italy and Spain. From T cells, B-cell-depleted T cells, or PBMCs came the material, which was cDNA or gDNA.

CDR3 length: 13 amino acids. Trimming removed 4 bases from V and 2 bases from J, with 8 bases in between. Germline values: CDR1 MDHEN, CDR2 SYDVKM. Original data processing: Reference gene primer amplification gave nucleated cell count estimates. This table comes from immunoSEQ multiplex PCR, and its TCRdb copy is limited to in-frame clones, with some not included. V, J and clone size were drawn from that table, and D and trimming were deduced from the DNA. Among under 95,000 clones listed, roughly 78% were seen once. This receptor was obtained from a man aged 55 to 70 with active or convalescent COVID-19. This chain uses TRBV28 with TRBJ1-2; D unresolved. Input material: peripheral blood. The CDR3 region has the DNA TGTGCCAGCAGTTCCACAGTAAACTATGGCTACACCTTC. This translates into CASSSTVNYGYTF.